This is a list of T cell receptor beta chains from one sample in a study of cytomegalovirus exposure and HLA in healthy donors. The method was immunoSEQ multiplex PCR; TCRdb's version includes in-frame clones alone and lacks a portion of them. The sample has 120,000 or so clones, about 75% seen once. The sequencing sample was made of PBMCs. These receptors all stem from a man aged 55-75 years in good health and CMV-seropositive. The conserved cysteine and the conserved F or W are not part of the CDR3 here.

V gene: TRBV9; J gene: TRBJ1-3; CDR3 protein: ASSVGDTDGNTIY
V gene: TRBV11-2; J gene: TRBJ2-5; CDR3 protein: ASSLNPGQKIGTQY
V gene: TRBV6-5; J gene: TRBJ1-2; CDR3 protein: ASSYSPGGFYGYT
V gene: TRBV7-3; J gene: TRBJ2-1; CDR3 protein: ASSELAGGIGGNEQF
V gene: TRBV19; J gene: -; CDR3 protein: ASSIGPSAYYEQY
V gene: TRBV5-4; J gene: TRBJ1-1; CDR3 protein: ASSLISGGAPEAF
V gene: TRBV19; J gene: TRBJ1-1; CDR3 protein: ASNWRRGTEAF
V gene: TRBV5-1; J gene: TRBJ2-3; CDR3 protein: ASSLASGNEDTQY
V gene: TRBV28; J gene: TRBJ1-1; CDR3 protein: ASSDTDSMNTEAF
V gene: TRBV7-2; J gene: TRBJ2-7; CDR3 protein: ASSLEPGDYEQY